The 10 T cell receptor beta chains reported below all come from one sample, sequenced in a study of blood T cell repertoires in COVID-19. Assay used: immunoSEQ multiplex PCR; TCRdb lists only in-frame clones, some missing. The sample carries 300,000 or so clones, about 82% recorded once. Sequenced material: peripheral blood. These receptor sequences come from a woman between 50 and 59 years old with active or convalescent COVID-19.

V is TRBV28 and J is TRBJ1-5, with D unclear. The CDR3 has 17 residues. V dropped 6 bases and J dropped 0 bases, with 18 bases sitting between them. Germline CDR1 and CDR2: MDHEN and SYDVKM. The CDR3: CASSPLTGFYSNQPQHF. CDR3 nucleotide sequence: TGTGCCAGCAGCCCTCTGACGGGATTTTATAGCAATCAGCCCCAGCATTTT.

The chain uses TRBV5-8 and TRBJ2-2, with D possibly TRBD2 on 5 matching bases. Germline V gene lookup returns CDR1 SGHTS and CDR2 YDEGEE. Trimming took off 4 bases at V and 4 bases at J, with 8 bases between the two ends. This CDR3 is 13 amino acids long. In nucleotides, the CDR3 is TGTGCCAGCAGCGCGAGGGTCACCGGGGAGCTGTTTTTT. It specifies CASSARVTGELFF.

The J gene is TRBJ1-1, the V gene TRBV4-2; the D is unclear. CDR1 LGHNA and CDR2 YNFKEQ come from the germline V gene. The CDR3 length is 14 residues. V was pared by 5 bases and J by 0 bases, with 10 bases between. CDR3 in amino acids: CASSDSRVNTEAFF. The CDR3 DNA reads TGTGCCAGCAGCGATTCGAGGGTGAACACTGAAGCTTTCTTT.

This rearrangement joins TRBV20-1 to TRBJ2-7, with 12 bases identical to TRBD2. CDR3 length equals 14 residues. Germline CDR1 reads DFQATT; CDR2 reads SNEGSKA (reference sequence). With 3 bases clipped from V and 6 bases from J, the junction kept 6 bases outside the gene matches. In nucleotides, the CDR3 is TGCAGTGCTAGTTCTAGCGGGAGGGCCGGCGAGCAGTACTTC. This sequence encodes CSASSSGRAGEQYF.

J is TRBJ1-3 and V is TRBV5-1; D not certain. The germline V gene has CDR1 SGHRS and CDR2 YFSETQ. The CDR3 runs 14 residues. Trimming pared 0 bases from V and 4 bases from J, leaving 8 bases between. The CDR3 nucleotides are TGCGCCAGCAGCTTGGTTGGCATAGGAAACACCATATATTTT. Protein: CASSLVGIGNTIYF.

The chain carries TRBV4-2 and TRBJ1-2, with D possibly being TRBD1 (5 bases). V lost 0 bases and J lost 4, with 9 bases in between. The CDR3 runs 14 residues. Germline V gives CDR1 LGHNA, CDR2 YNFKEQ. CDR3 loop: CASSQDFRGYGYTF. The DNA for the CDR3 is TGTGCCAGCAGCCAAGACTTTAGGGGCTATGGCTACACCTTC.

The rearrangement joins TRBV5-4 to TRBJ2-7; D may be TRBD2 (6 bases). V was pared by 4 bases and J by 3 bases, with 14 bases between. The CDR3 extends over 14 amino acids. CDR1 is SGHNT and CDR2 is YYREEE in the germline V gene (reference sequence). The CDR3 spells CASSPRGRDYEQYF. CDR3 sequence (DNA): TGTGCCAGCAGCCCGCGGGGACGGGACTACGAGCAGTACTTC.

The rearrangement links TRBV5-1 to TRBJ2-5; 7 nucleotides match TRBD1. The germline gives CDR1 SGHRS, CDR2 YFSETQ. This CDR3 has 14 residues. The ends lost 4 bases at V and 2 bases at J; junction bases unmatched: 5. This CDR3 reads CASSRGQEQETQYF. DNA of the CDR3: TGCGCCAGCAGCCGCGGACAGGAACAAGAGACCCAGTACTTC.

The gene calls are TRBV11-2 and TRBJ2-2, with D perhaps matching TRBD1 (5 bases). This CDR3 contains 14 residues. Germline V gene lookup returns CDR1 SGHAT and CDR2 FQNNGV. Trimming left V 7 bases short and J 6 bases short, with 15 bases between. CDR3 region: CASKDIPWAGELFF. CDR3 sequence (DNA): TGTGCCAGCAAGGACATCCCGTGGGCCGGGGAGCTGTTTTTT. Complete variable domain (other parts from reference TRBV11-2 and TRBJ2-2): EAGVAQSPRYKIIEKRQSVAFWCNPISGHATLYWYQQILGQGPKLLIQFQNNGVVDDSQLPKDRFSAERLKGVDSTLKIQPAKLEDSAVYLCASKDIPWAGELFFGEGSRLTVL.

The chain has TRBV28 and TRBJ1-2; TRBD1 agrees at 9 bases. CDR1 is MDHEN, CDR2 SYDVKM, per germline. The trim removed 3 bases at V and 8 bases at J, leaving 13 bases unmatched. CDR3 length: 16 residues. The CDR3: CASSFWLLQGARGYTF. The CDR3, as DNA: TGTGCCAGCAGTTTTTGGCTGTTACAGGGGGCGCGAGGCTACACCTTC.